This is a list of T cell receptor beta chains from one sample in a study of CXCR3-negative and CXCR3-positive naive CD8 T cells. TCRdb reprocessed the 5' RACE reads, keeping one entry per CDR3 protein, no DNA. Its clone listing holds roughly 89,000 distinct CDR3 sequences. Sequencing input: naive CXCR3- CD8+ T cells from blood. Receptors were obtained from a human donor in good health. Some clones in this sample may be carry-over from other donors' samples. Both conserved end residues are part of each CDR3.

v_gene	j_gene	CDR3aa
TRBV28	TRBJ2-7	CASSFSGLAGVHEQYF
TRBV25-1	TRBJ1-1	CASSELYGGSSEAFF
TRBV19	TRBJ2-1	CASSETASLYNEQFF
TRBV7-9	TRBJ1-2	CASSILGQHYGYTF
TRBV12-3/TRBV12-4	TRBJ2-7	CASSLGEVPYEQYF
TRBV15	TRBJ2-3	CATSRPEIGGPDTQYF
TRBV4-3	TRBJ1-1	CASSQDGQGGLENTEAFF
TRBV12-3/TRBV12-4	TRBJ1-1	CASRKRGANTEAFF
TRBV2	TRBJ2-7	CASSEAGGSYEQYF
TRBV12-3/TRBV12-4	TRBJ1-4	CASRGDDTEKLFF
TRBV19	TRBJ2-1	CATSSVIGILEQFF
TRBV28	TRBJ2-1	CASSSPRGVAGYEQFF
TRBV5-1	TRBJ1-1	CASSGRANTEAFF
TRBV6-2/TRBV6-3	TRBJ2-1	CASSIGWNEQFF
TRBV14	TRBJ2-3	CASSQAMGLVADTQYF
TRBV3-1	TRBJ1-1	CASSQGPRNTEAFF
TRBV4-1	TRBJ2-5	CASSQEGVRTSGPQETQYF
TRBV28	TRBJ2-7	CATTNRESSYEQYF
TRBV6-4	TRBJ1-5	CASSEGTGVGQPQHF
TRBV29-1	TRBJ2-1	CSVDLAGGLEQFF
TRBV15	TRBJ2-7	CATSRQWGLNYEQYF
TRBV12-3/TRBV12-4	TRBJ2-2	CASSPRLAPRELFF
TRBV29-1	TRBJ1-1	CSVEDAVNTEAFF
TRBV20-1	TRBJ1-1	CSARVGGKDTEAFF
TRBV7-2	TRBJ1-6	CASSPYASGTTDLDSPLHF
TRBV7-9	TRBJ1-1	CASSLEPRGWGTEAFF
TRBV7-9	TRBJ2-3	CASSLPTTGLSPGDTQYF
TRBV6-2/TRBV6-3	TRBJ2-1	CASSSRDRYNEQFF
TRBV29-1	TRBJ2-1	CSAGPPLNNEQFF